A selection of T cell receptor beta chains follows, all from one sample in a study of glioma-infiltrating T cells after dendritic cell vaccination. Assay: immunoSEQ multiplex PCR; the TCRdb copy retains only in-frame clones and omits some. The sample yields under 100,000 clones, more than 70% seen once. The sample was blood, taken before dendritic cell vaccination. All receptors derive from a human donor with glioblastoma. CDR3s include the opening cysteine and the closing phenylalanine or tryptophan. A D gene is named only where the DNA matches it firmly. Part of the rows lack a size; the others show once, few, many or a class for expanded clones.

J gene: TRBJ2-7
clone size: NA
V gene: TRBV19
D gene: TRBD1
CDR3 protein: CASSSRDRVYEQYF
CDR3 DNA: TGTGCCAGTAGTTCCCGGGACAGGGTCTACGAGCAGTACTTC

J gene: TRBJ1-1
clone size: NA
V gene: TRBV5-1
D gene: NA
CDR3 protein: CASRGTGIEGEAFF
CDR3 DNA: TGCGCCAGTCGGGGGACGGGGATCGAGGGTGAAGCTTTCTTT

J gene: TRBJ1-4
clone size: NA
V gene: TRBV4-1
D gene: NA
CDR3 protein: CASSQVQYNEKLFF
CDR3 DNA: TGCGCCAGCAGCCAAGTACAGTATAATGAAAAACTGTTTTTT

J gene: TRBJ2-5
clone size: NA
V gene: TRBV5-1
D gene: NA
CDR3 protein: CASSATGRETQYF
CDR3 DNA: TGCGCCAGCAGCGCTACGGGGAGAGAGACCCAGTACTTC

J gene: TRBJ1-2
clone size: NA
V gene: TRBV19
D gene: NA
CDR3 protein: CASSISGLGYTF
CDR3 DNA: TGTGCCAGTAGTATTTCGGGACTTGGCTACACCTTC

J gene: TRBJ2-1
clone size: NA
V gene: TRBV9
D gene: NA
CDR3 protein: CASSVTSHSDEQFF
CDR3 DNA: TGTGCCAGCAGCGTGACTAGTCATAGCGATGAGCAGTTCTTC

J gene: TRBJ2-5
clone size: few
V gene: TRBV7-8
D gene: TRBD1
CDR3 protein: CASSSLKGAGGETQYF
CDR3 DNA: TGTGCCAGCAGCTCCTTAAAGGGGGCGGGCGGGGAGACCCAGTACTTC

J gene: TRBJ1-1
clone size: NA
V gene: TRBV6-1
D gene: NA
CDR3 protein: CASSDSERAEAFF
CDR3 DNA: TGTGCCAGCAGTGATTCAGAGAGGGCTGAAGCTTTCTTT

J gene: TRBJ2-7
clone size: NA
V gene: TRBV18
D gene: TRBD1
CDR3 protein: CASSRTGTGTREQYF
CDR3 DNA: TGTGCCAGCTCACGCACCGGGACAGGGACCCGCGAGCAGTACTTC

J gene: TRBJ2-1
clone size: NA
V gene: TRBV11-3
D gene: TRBD2
CDR3 protein: CASKRLAGAGEQFF
CDR3 DNA: TGTGCCAGCAAGCGACTAGCGGGAGCTGGTGAGCAGTTCTTC

J gene: TRBJ2-5
clone size: NA
V gene: TRBV2
D gene: NA
CDR3 protein: CASILGGLGKETQYF
CDR3 DNA: TGTGCCAGCATTCTGGGGGGTCTTGGGAAAGAGACCCAGTACTTC

J gene: TRBJ2-1
clone size: NA
V gene: TRBV6-6
D gene: NA
CDR3 protein: CAITREAGSQFF
CDR3 DNA: TGTGCCATCACAAGGGAGGCGGGGTCGCAGTTCTTC

J gene: TRBJ1-1
clone size: few
V gene: TRBV7-2
D gene: NA
CDR3 protein: CASSRGRDTEAFF
CDR3 DNA: TGTGCCAGCAGCCGAGGGCGGGACACTGAAGCTTTCTTT

J gene: TRBJ2-2
clone size: few
V gene: TRBV11-1
D gene: NA
CDR3 protein: CASSLGIVDTGELFF
CDR3 DNA: TGTGCCAGCAGCTTAGGCATTGTAGACACCGGGGAGCTGTTTTTT

J gene: TRBJ2-7
clone size: NA
V gene: TRBV5-4
D gene: NA
CDR3 protein: CASSLGREQYF
CDR3 DNA: TGTGCCAGCAGCTTGGGGCGGGAGCAGTACTTC

J gene: TRBJ1-4
clone size: NA
V gene: TRBV5-1
D gene: NA
CDR3 protein: CASSLVQGKEKLFF
CDR3 DNA: TGCGCCAGCAGCTTGGTCCAGGGAAAAGAAAAACTGTTTTTT

J gene: TRBJ2-7
clone size: NA
V gene: TRBV6-5
D gene: NA
CDR3 protein: CASKSLKVHEQYF
CDR3 DNA: TGTGCCAGCAAATCACTAAAAGTCCACGAGCAGTACTTC

J gene: TRBJ2-7
clone size: NA
V gene: TRBV5-6
D gene: TRBD1
CDR3 protein: CASSRKTGYEQYF
CDR3 DNA: TGTGCCAGCAGTCGGAAGACAGGGTACGAGCAGTACTTC

J gene: TRBJ1-3
clone size: few
V gene: TRBV28
D gene: TRBD1
CDR3 protein: CASSTGGGNTIYF
CDR3 DNA: TGTGCCAGCAGCACAGGGGGCGGAAACACCATATATTTT

J gene: TRBJ2-1
clone size: NA
V gene: TRBV21-1
D gene: NA
CDR3 protein: CASSKGGRELYYNEQFF
CDR3 DNA: TGTGCCAGCAGCAAAGGGGGGCGGGAGTTATACTACAATGAGCAGTTCTTC

J gene: TRBJ2-5
clone size: few
V gene: TRBV4-1
D gene: NA
CDR3 protein: CASSQWQAETQYF
CDR3 DNA: TGCGCCAGCAGCCAATGGCAGGCGGAGACCCAGTACTTC

J gene: TRBJ2-7
clone size: NA
V gene: TRBV7-2
D gene: NA
CDR3 protein: CASRFLGPGDGEQYF
CDR3 DNA: TGTGCCAGCCGCTTCCTTGGTCCGGGAGACGGCGAGCAGTACTTC

J gene: TRBJ2-1
clone size: NA
V gene: TRBV29-1
D gene: NA
CDR3 protein: CSVEGDTNYNEQFF
CDR3 DNA: TGCAGCGTTGAGGGGGACACTAACTACAATGAGCAGTTCTTC

J gene: TRBJ1-1
clone size: NA
V gene: TRBV11-1
D gene: NA
CDR3 protein: CASSLGRGSTEAFF
CDR3 DNA: TGTGCCAGCAGCTTAGGGCGGGGAAGCACTGAAGCTTTCTTT

J gene: TRBJ1-2
clone size: once
V gene: TRBV29-1
D gene: NA
CDR3 protein: CSVEGGDYGYTF
CDR3 DNA: TGCAGCGTTGAAGGGGGGGACTATGGCTACACCTTC

J gene: TRBJ2-5
clone size: NA
V gene: TRBV6-5
D gene: NA
CDR3 protein: CASSYLMETEETQYF
CDR3 DNA: TGTGCCAGCAGTTACTTGATGGAGACAGAAGAGACCCAGTACTTC

J gene: TRBJ2-7
clone size: NA
V gene: TRBV7-3
D gene: NA
CDR3 protein: CASLVSRGVDDEQYF
CDR3 DNA: TGTGCCAGCTTGGTTTCTCGGGGAGTCGACGACGAGCAGTACTTC